This entry lists 10 T cell receptor beta chains sequenced from one sample in a study of T cell repertoires in cytomegalovirus infection. One entry per CDR3 protein results from TCRdb running MiXCR on the reads. The sample holds 700,000 to 950,000 distinct CDR3 sequences; 30% to 35% are singletons and the top ten take 9.5% to 15%. Antigens for these TCRs are unknown. The material was cultured CD8+ T cells from PBMCs, obtained from culture after CMV antigen stimulation. Receptors were obtained from a human donor in good health (CMV status not recorded). Some clones in this sample may be carry-over from other donors' samples.

A few counts support this clonotype. This rearrangement joins TRBV7-6 to TRBJ1-4, with no clear D. Germline V gene sequence: CDR1 SGHVS, CDR2 FNYEAQ. The CDR3 is 17 residues long. V lost 3 bases to trimming and J lost 0 bases, with 14 bases between them. This CDR3 reads CASSFCVSHSTNEKLFF. CDR3 DNA: TGTGCCAGCAGCTTTTGTGTCAGCCATTCAACTAATGAAAAACTGTTTTTT.

The rearrangement uses TRBV19 and TRBJ2-1; 8 bases agree with TRBD2. In germline, CDR1 is LNHDA, CDR2 SQIVND (reference sequence). The CDR3 runs 13 residues. Trimming cost V 8 bases and J 8 bases; bases outside gene matches: 8. The CDR3 loop reads CASCPGGAYEQFF. The CDR3, as DNA: TGTGCCAGTTGTCCCGGGGGGGCTTATGAGCAGTTCTTC.

This clonotype occurred once. DNA of the CDR3: TGTGCCATCAGGAGTCCAGGACAGGTATACACTGAAGCTTTCTTT. Translated, it gives CAIRSPGQVYTEAFF. The chain carries TRBV10-3 and TRBJ1-1; 7 nucleotides line up with TRBD1. The CDR3 extends over 15 amino acids. Germline V gene lookup returns CDR1 ENHRY and CDR2 SYGVKD. The junction had 10 bases not matched to a gene; V was cut back by 6 bases and J by 3 bases.

The genes are TRBV6-2 or TRBV6-3 and TRBJ2-2, with 11 nucleotides matching TRBD1. The CDR3 contains 18 residues. V shed 6 bases and J 4 bases; nucleotides not matched to a gene: 13. CDR1 MNHEY and CDR2 SVGEGT come from the germline V gene. CDR3 loop: CASRTIPGTGGSTGELFF. As DNA, the CDR3 is TGTGCCAGCAGAACAATCCCTGGGACAGGGGGAAGCACCGGGGAGCTGTTTTTT.

This clonotype showed up just a few times. The CDR3 protein is CASSLYWDPSSTDTQYF. The DNA of the CDR3 is TGTGCCAGCAGCCTTTATTGGGACCCTTCTAGCACAGATACGCAGTATTTT. The gene calls are TRBV7-9 and TRBJ2-3; the D gene could be TRBD1 or TRBD2 (5 bases each). The CDR3 is made up of 17 amino acids. The V end was cut by 5 bases, the J end by 0 bases, with 18 bases between. Germline V gene data show CDR1 as SEHNR and CDR2 as FQNEAQ (reference sequence).

The chain combines TRBV7-9 with TRBJ1-1; no definite D call. Per the germline V gene, CDR1 is SEHNR and CDR2 is FQNEAQ (reference sequence). The CDR3 length is 11 residues. The chain's CDR3 is CATREGTEAFF. Written as DNA, the CDR3 is TGTGCTACGCGAGAGGGCACTGAAGCTTTCTTT.

A word on this clonotype: This clone may be a read error of a much larger clone one base away. CDR3 DNA: TGTGCCAGCTCGGGGGACGGCGGAGACAATCAGCCCCAGCATTTT. It codes for CASSGDGGDNQPQHF. The chain uses TRBV12-3 or TRBV12-4 and TRBJ1-5, with a possible D match to TRBD1 (5 bases). Trimming pared 8 bases from V and 3 bases from J, leaving 17 bases between. This CDR3 is built from 15 residues.

The rearrangement joins TRBV6-2 or TRBV6-3 to TRBJ2-1; D remains unclear. The CDR3 extends over 14 amino acids. V lost 5 bases, J lost 3 bases, and 11 bases lay in between. Germline CDR1 is MNHEY and CDR2 is SVGEGT. The CDR3 reads CASSTSGVYNEQFF. CDR3 in DNA: TGTGCCAGCAGTACCTCTGGGGTCTACAATGAGCAGTTCTTC.

This clonotype showed up just a few times. V usage is TRBV7-8 and J usage is TRBJ2-4, with D unresolved. Germline-derived CDR1 and CDR2 are SGHVS and FQNEAQ. The CDR3 spans 18 residues. Trimming left V 2 bases short and J 0 bases short, with 17 bases between. The CDR3 sequence: CASSLPLKDTLAKNIQYF. The CDR3, as DNA: TGTGCCAGCAGCTTACCGCTTAAAGACACCTTAGCCAAAAACATTCAGTACTTC.

J is TRBJ2-3 and V is TRBV12-3 or TRBV12-4; the D call may be TRBD1 or TRBD2 (5 bases each). V was trimmed by 6 bases and J by 5 bases, leaving 15 bases between them. This CDR3 has 14 residues. CDR3 nucleotide sequence: TGTGCCAGCAGGACCGAGGGGAATGAAGATACGCAGTATTTT. Protein: CASRTEGNEDTQYF.